These T cell receptor beta chains were read from a single sample in a study of blood T cell repertoires in COVID-19. Clones were sequenced by immunoSEQ multiplex PCR, and TCRdb holds only the in-frame ones, with some missing. The data show tens of thousands of clones, about 72% seen once. The sample taken for sequencing was peripheral blood. Receptor source: a woman aged 60 to 75 with acute or convalescent COVID-19. CDR3s include the opening cysteine and the closing phenylalanine or tryptophan. A D gene is named only where the DNA matches it firmly. Clone size is shown for a subset of rows, as once, few, many or a class of expanded clone.

size: .
J: TRBJ2-7
V: TRBV27
D: TRBD1
DNA: TGTGCCAGCAGTTTTTCCTTACAGGGGACGCCTTACGAGCAGTACTTC
CDR3: CASSFSLQGTPYEQYF

size: .
J: TRBJ1-1
V: TRBV6-5
D: TRBD1
DNA: TGTGCCAGCAGGAGGACAGGAGTGGTGGCTTTCTTT
CDR3: CASRRTGVVAFF

size: .
J: TRBJ1-2
V: TRBV19
D: TRBD1
DNA: TGTGCCAGTAGTATGCCCGGGACAGTGTATGGCTACACCTTC
CDR3: CASSMPGTVYGYTF

size: .
J: TRBJ2-3
V: TRBV12-3/TRBV12-4
D: TRBD2
DNA: TGTGCCAGCGGGACTAGCCGGCCGCAGTATTTT
CDR3: CASGTSRPQYF

size: .
J: TRBJ1-2
V: TRBV6-5
D: TRBD1
DNA: TGTGCCAGCAGTAGACGGACAGGGTTAAACTATGGCTACACCTTC
CDR3: CASSRRTGLNYGYTF

size: .
J: TRBJ2-1
V: TRBV27
D: .
DNA: TGTGCCAGCAGTGCGGGACTCAGTTCCTACAATGAGCAGTTCTTC
CDR3: CASSAGLSSYNEQFF

size: .
J: TRBJ1-2
V: TRBV10-3
D: .
DNA: TGTGCCATCAGCTGGGAGACAAACTATGGCTACACCTTC
CDR3: CAISWETNYGYTF

size: .
J: TRBJ1-3
V: TRBV19
D: .
DNA: TGTGCCAGTAGTATCGGACAGCCTGGAAACACCATATATTTT
CDR3: CASSIGQPGNTIYF

size: .
J: TRBJ2-4
V: TRBV27
D: TRBD1
DNA: TGTGCCAGCAGTTTATTCCCAGGACAGGGCGACATTCAGTACTTC
CDR3: CASSLFPGQGDIQYF

size: .
J: TRBJ2-1
V: TRBV5-4
D: .
DNA: TGTGCCAGCAGCTTGGGCGGGGGCCGCTCCTACAATGAGCAGTTCTTC
CDR3: CASSLGGGRSYNEQFF

size: .
J: TRBJ2-7
V: TRBV7-2
D: .
DNA: TGTGCCAGCAGCACTACTTCATTAAGTGGTTACGAGCAGTACTTC
CDR3: CASSTTSLSGYEQYF

size: few
J: TRBJ2-7
V: TRBV20-1
D: TRBD2
DNA: TGCAGTGCTAGTTCCCTGCGGGGGGGCTCCTACGAGCAGTACTTC
CDR3: CSASSLRGGSYEQYF

size: medium-sized
J: TRBJ1-2
V: TRBV2
D: .
DNA: TGTGCCAGCAGCCGCACCGAGGGACAAGGAGGCTACACCTTC
CDR3: CASSRTEGQGGYTF

size: once
J: TRBJ1-4
V: TRBV19
D: .
DNA: TGTGCCAGTAGTAATGTGCGGACAGATGGCCCACCCTCTGAAAAACTGTTTTTT
CDR3: CASSNVRTDGPPSEKLFF

size: once
J: TRBJ2-6
V: TRBV11-2
D: TRBD1
DNA: TGTGCCAGCAGACCTACAGGGGCTGGGGCCAACGTCCTGACTTTC
CDR3: CASRPTGAGANVLTF

size: .
J: TRBJ1-3
V: TRBV7-9
D: .
DNA: TGTGCCAGCAGCTTAGCGCGGGAGGTTATGACTGGAAACACCATATATTTT
CDR3: CASSLAREVMTGNTIYF

size: .
J: TRBJ1-2
V: TRBV28
D: .
DNA: TGTGCCAGCAGGGTGGCTGGGGGAGGGAACTATGGCTACACCTTC
CDR3: CASRVAGGGNYGYTF

size: .
J: TRBJ2-1
V: TRBV5-1
D: TRBD2
DNA: TGCGCCAGCAGCTTGGTTTTAGCGGGTAGGTCCTCCTACAATGAGCAGTTCTTC
CDR3: CASSLVLAGRSSYNEQFF

size: .
J: TRBJ2-1
V: TRBV7-3
D: TRBD2
DNA: TGTGCCAGCAGCTTACGCCCGACTAGCGGGGGGTTTGAGCAGTTCTTC
CDR3: CASSLRPTSGGFEQFF

size: .
J: TRBJ2-1
V: TRBV12-3/TRBV12-4
D: .
DNA: TGTGCCAGCAGTTCAGGACATAACAATGAGCAGTTCTTC
CDR3: CASSSGHNNEQFF

size: .
J: TRBJ1-6
V: TRBV6-5
D: TRBD1
DNA: TGTGCCAGCAGACGGACAGGGGAGGGAAATTCACCCCTCCACTTT
CDR3: CASRRTGEGNSPLHF

size: .
J: TRBJ2-7
V: TRBV28
D: TRBD1
DNA: TGTGCCTTTCAATGGGGACAGAGTTACGAGCAGTACTTC
CDR3: CAFQWGQSYEQYF

size: .
J: TRBJ1-1
V: TRBV3-1/TRBV3-2
D: .
DNA: TGTGCCAGCAGCCGGCGGGGGGCATCTAACACTGAAGCTTTCTTT
CDR3: CASSRRGASNTEAFF

size: .
J: TRBJ2-3
V: TRBV30
D: .
DNA: TGTGCCTGGAGTGTGCAGGGAACAGATACGCAGTATTTT
CDR3: CAWSVQGTDTQYF

size: few
J: TRBJ1-2
V: TRBV5-6
D: .
DNA: TGTGCCAGCAGCTTGGCCGGGATGAAAGATGGCTACACCTTC
CDR3: CASSLAGMKDGYTF

size: .
J: TRBJ2-7
V: TRBV28
D: TRBD2
DNA: TGTGCCAGCAGTCGGGGGGGGATAACCTACGAGCAGTACTTC
CDR3: CASSRGGITYEQYF

size: once
J: TRBJ1-3
V: TRBV9
D: .
DNA: TGTGCCAGCAGCGACAGGAGCCCTGGAAACACCATATATTTT
CDR3: CASSDRSPGNTIYF

size: .
J: TRBJ1-2
V: TRBV28
D: .
DNA: TGTGCCAGCAGTTTAGGGAGTTTTGGCTACACCTTC
CDR3: CASSLGSFGYTF

size: once
J: TRBJ1-5
V: TRBV21-1
D: .
DNA: TGTGCCAGCGTTTGGGTTGAGGATCAGCCCCAGCATTTT
CDR3: CASVWVEDQPQHF

size: .
J: TRBJ2-2
V: TRBV11-3
D: .
DNA: TGTGCCAGCAGCTTAGGCCTAGGCCCCGGGGAGCTGTTTTTT
CDR3: CASSLGLGPGELFF

size: .
J: TRBJ2-1
V: TRBV19
D: .
DNA: TGTGCCAGTAGTATAGATTACGGGGGCTCCTACAATGAGCAGTTCTTC
CDR3: CASSIDYGGSYNEQFF

size: few
J: TRBJ1-1
V: TRBV28
D: TRBD1
DNA: TGTGCCACCGCCACAGGGGGGAGCAGGGGTCCCACTGAAGCTTTCTTT
CDR3: CATATGGSRGPTEAFF

size: .
J: TRBJ1-5
V: TRBV21-1
D: .
DNA: TGTGCCAGCAGCACCGAGACAGATAGCAATCAGCCCCAGCATTTT
CDR3: CASSTETDSNQPQHF

size: .
J: TRBJ1-1
V: TRBV6-5
D: TRBD1
DNA: TGTGCCAGCCTAGCAGGGGGCGCGAGCACTGAAGCTTTCTTT
CDR3: CASLAGGASTEAFF

size: .
J: TRBJ1-5
V: TRBV5-8
D: TRBD1
DNA: TGTGCCAGCAGCTTGAAGATGCAGGGGGCGGGGGTTGGAAGCAATCAGCCCCAGCATTTT
CDR3: CASSLKMQGAGVGSNQPQHF

size: .
J: TRBJ1-6
V: TRBV25-1
D: .
DNA: TGTGCCAGCCGAGGAGAGGGAATGTATAATTCACCCCTCCACTTT
CDR3: CASRGEGMYNSPLHF

size: .
J: TRBJ2-2
V: TRBV15
D: .
DNA: TGTGCCACCAGCAGCCCGGTCGGCGCGGGCACCGGGGAGCTGTTTTTT
CDR3: CATSSPVGAGTGELFF

size: .
J: TRBJ2-2
V: TRBV9
D: TRBD2
DNA: TGTGCCAGCAGCGTAGGAAGCGGGGAGGGCACCGGGGAGCTGTTTTTT
CDR3: CASSVGSGEGTGELFF

size: .
J: TRBJ2-5
V: TRBV3-1/TRBV3-2
D: .
DNA: TGTGCCAGCAGCCAAGCTCCCTTGCGCGGGGGCCTAGGGGAGACCCAGTACTTC
CDR3: CASSQAPLRGGLGETQYF

size: medium-sized
J: TRBJ1-5
V: TRBV5-1
D: .
DNA: TGCGCCAGCAGCTTGACGGGTAGCGAGCCCCAGCATTTT
CDR3: CASSLTGSEPQHF

size: .
J: TRBJ2-1
V: TRBV24-1
D: .
DNA: TGTGCCACCAGTGATTTTGCCAGTCCCAATGAGCAGTTCTTC
CDR3: CATSDFASPNEQFF

size: .
J: TRBJ1-3
V: TRBV18
D: TRBD1
DNA: TGTGCCAGCTCACTCGGGCAGGGGGCCTCTGGAAACACCATATATTTT
CDR3: CASSLGQGASGNTIYF

size: .
J: TRBJ2-7
V: TRBV27
D: TRBD2
DNA: TGTGCCAGCAGCTTAACAGCGGGGGGGCCTGCGCAGTACTTC
CDR3: CASSLTAGGPAQYF

size: .
J: TRBJ2-2
V: TRBV30
D: .
DNA: TGTGCCTGGGACGGCGGGGACTCGAACACCGGGGAGCTGTTTTTT
CDR3: CAWDGGDSNTGELFF

size: .
J: TRBJ1-3
V: TRBV12-5
D: TRBD1
DNA: TGTGCTAGTGGAGGGACAGGGTTTTTCGGAAACACCATATATTTT
CDR3: CASGGTGFFGNTIYF

size: .
J: TRBJ2-5
V: TRBV5-6
D: .
DNA: TGTGCCAGCAGCTTGGCCGCGGTGCAGAAAGAGACCCAGTACTTC
CDR3: CASSLAAVQKETQYF

size: .
J: TRBJ2-6
V: TRBV21-1
D: .
DNA: TGTGCCAGCAGCAAAAGTGGTGCCGGTCAGGGGGAAAGCTCTGGGGCCAACGTCCTGACTTTC
CDR3: CASSKSGAGQGESSGANVLTF

size: .
J: TRBJ1-6
V: TRBV10-3
D: TRBD1
DNA: TGTGCCATCAGCCAGACAGGGGAGTCACCCCTCCACTTT
CDR3: CAISQTGESPLHF

size: .
J: TRBJ1-1
V: TRBV19
D: .
DNA: TGTGCCAGTACCCCCCTCCCCAGGTCTCAACCGAACACTGAAGCTTTCTTT
CDR3: CASTPLPRSQPNTEAFF

size: .
J: TRBJ2-3
V: TRBV10-1
D: .
DNA: TGCGCCAGCAGTGACGGTTCTAGCACAGATACGCAGTATTTT
CDR3: CASSDGSSTDTQYF

size: .
J: TRBJ1-1
V: TRBV9
D: .
DNA: TGTGCCAGCAGCGTAAACACAGCGAACACTGAAGCTTTCTTT
CDR3: CASSVNTANTEAFF

size: .
J: TRBJ2-2
V: TRBV12-5
D: TRBD2
DNA: TGTGCTAGTGGTTTTCGAGCGGGGGGGCCGGTATTCAACACCGGGGAGCTGTTTTTT
CDR3: CASGFRAGGPVFNTGELFF

size: few
J: TRBJ2-2
V: TRBV18
D: TRBD1
DNA: TGTGCCAGCTCACCGGGACAGTGGGACACCGGGGAGCTGTTTTTT
CDR3: CASSPGQWDTGELFF

size: .
J: TRBJ1-4
V: TRBV29-1
D: TRBD1
DNA: TGCAGCGTTGAAGTCGGGACAGGGGGTGAAAAACTGTTTTTT
CDR3: CSVEVGTGGEKLFF

size: .
J: TRBJ1-1
V: TRBV2
D: .
DNA: TGTGCCAGGCGCATGGAGGGGAACACTGAAGCTTTCTTT
CDR3: CARRMEGNTEAFF

size: .
J: TRBJ2-5
V: TRBV28
D: .
DNA: TGTGCCAGCAGTCCATCGGGGACCCAGTACTTC
CDR3: CASSPSGTQYF

size: once
J: TRBJ1-3
V: TRBV7-8
D: .
DNA: TGTGCCAGCAGCTTAGGAGGGTACTCTGGAAACACCATATATTTT
CDR3: CASSLGGYSGNTIYF

size: .
J: TRBJ2-5
V: TRBV29-1
D: .
DNA: TGCAGCGTTGTAGATTTTGGGGAGGTCCAGTACTTC
CDR3: CSVVDFGEVQYF

size: .
J: TRBJ1-6
V: TRBV27
D: .
DNA: TGTGCCAGCAGTTTATCCCACCCGGGAGCTTTTAATTCACCCCTCCACTTT
CDR3: CASSLSHPGAFNSPLHF

size: .
J: TRBJ2-7
V: TRBV2
D: .
DNA: TGTGCCAGCACCTACGGGATCTACGAGCAGTACTTC
CDR3: CASTYGIYEQYF